The entry that follows covers one T cell receptor (beta chain) sequence. The data originate from a study of blood T cell repertoires in COVID-19. As originally analysed: The authors estimated nucleated cell counts from reference gene primer amplification. Clones were sequenced by immunoSEQ multiplex PCR, and TCRdb holds only the in-frame ones, with some missing. The V and J calls and clone size were taken over from that table, and D and trimming were inferred from the DNA. The sample shows about 220,000 clones, roughly four fifths of them seen only once. Ages ranged from about 18 to 89 years, with residence in approximately 23 US areas. Cohort allocation depended upon clinical history that participants reported. The clonotype originates from a woman in her thirties or forties with acute COVID-19. Sequenced: PBMCs or T cells enriched from blood (not recorded which).

DNA of the CDR3: TGTGCCACCTACGCGACGACAGGAAACTACGAGCAGTACTTC. It is translated as CATYATTGNYEQYF. The J gene is TRBJ2-7, the V gene TRBV6-5; D perhaps matches TRBD1 (6 bases). Germline values: CDR1 MNHEY, CDR2 SVGAGI. The V end was cut by 10 bases, the J end by 3 bases, with 19 bases between. This CDR3 contains 14 residues.